The present entry profiles one T cell receptor (beta chain) with its context. The antigen is not known. In germline, CDR1 is GTSNPN, CDR2 SVGIG (reference sequence). The CDR3 is made up of 13 amino acids. V gave up 1 base and J gave up 3 bases; unmatched junction bases: 3. Execution of the assay was at deep level. Profiled with immunoSEQ multiplex PCR; TCRdb holds only in-frame clones, not every one. The repertoire holds 300,000 to 400,000 clones, with around 90% as singletons. Each donor was a Caucasian adult residing in Nashville, Tennessee. This specimen comes from a study of shared clonotypes between healthy human individuals. General study results and limits: Sampling covered nothing but blood. Tissue TCR repertoires likely differ from those found in blood. Sorted-subset samples were not fully sequenced, rarefaction indicated.

This sequence joins TRBV30 and TRBJ2-7, with TRBD1 matching over 7 bases. The material sequenced was memory CD8+ T cells sorted from blood. Subset meaning: CD45RO+ cells pooled with CCR7-negative TemRA cells. This receptor was identified in a man aged 18 to 35 in good health. The chain's CDR3 is CAWSGPGGYEQYF. DNA of the CDR3: TGTGCCTGGAGTGGGCCAGGGGGCTACGAGCAGTACTTC.